The sequence of this T cell receptor (beta chain) was determined in a study of T cell responses to AZD1222 COVID-19 vaccine. At the level of the study: Second-dose recipients at about 4 or about 12 weeks were treated as one pooled group.

Overall study findings and caveats: Increased Spike-specific TCR breadth and depth were observed after two AZD1222 doses. CD4 TCRs covered the whole spike, strongest at regions 160-218 and 743-854.

This clone was seen once. Its cognate antigen is unknown. Here immunoSEQ multiplex PCR was the method, and the copy in TCRdb shows in-frame clones only, minus some. The sample holds around 100,000 clones, more than 75% seen once. Germline CDR1 SGHRS, CDR2 YFSETQ. The CDR3 has 16 residues. V trimming: 0 bases; J trimming: 6 bases; junction bases outside the gene matches: 6. The gene calls are TRBV5-1 and TRBJ2-5; 12 bases match TRBD1. This clonotype was obtained from an adult in good health. The material sequenced was peripheral blood, taken on day 0 of AZD1222 vaccination. The CDR3: CASSLVGTGGMQTQYF. CDR3 DNA sequence: TGCGCCAGCAGCTTGGTAGGGACAGGGGGCATGCAGACCCAGTACTTC.